This T cell receptor beta chain is from a study of radiation and T cells in renal cell carcinoma. Study outcomes and limitations: Without pretreatment biopsies, baseline tumor clonotype presence was undetermined.

As for time point: blood 4 weeks post-SBRT, at nephrectomy. As to treatment: 15 Gy SBRT to primary tumor, nephrectomy 4 weeks later. Nephrectomy followed 15 Gy stereotactic body radiation by 4 weeks. The tumor was a clear cell renal cell carcinoma. As for this clone: The antigen is undetermined.

This CDR3 is 15 amino acids long. The ends were cut back, 1 base at V and 4 bases at J, with 11 bases in the middle. CDR1 is LGHNT, CDR2 FRNRAP, per germline. Profiled with immunoSEQ multiplex PCR; TCRdb holds only in-frame clones, not every one. The sample contains about 77,000 clones, 83% of which appear only once. The TCR sequence derives from a woman aged 60-70 years with renal cell carcinoma. Sequences were derived from blood, sampled from a patient whose treatment included radiotherapy and nephrectomy. This rearrangement joins TRBV12-5 to TRBJ2-1, with D perhaps matching TRBD2 (6 bases). CDR3 sequence (DNA): TGTGCTAGTGGTTTGGGAGGGACTTTTTACAATGAGCAGTTCTTC. It yields the protein CASGLGGTFYNEQFF.